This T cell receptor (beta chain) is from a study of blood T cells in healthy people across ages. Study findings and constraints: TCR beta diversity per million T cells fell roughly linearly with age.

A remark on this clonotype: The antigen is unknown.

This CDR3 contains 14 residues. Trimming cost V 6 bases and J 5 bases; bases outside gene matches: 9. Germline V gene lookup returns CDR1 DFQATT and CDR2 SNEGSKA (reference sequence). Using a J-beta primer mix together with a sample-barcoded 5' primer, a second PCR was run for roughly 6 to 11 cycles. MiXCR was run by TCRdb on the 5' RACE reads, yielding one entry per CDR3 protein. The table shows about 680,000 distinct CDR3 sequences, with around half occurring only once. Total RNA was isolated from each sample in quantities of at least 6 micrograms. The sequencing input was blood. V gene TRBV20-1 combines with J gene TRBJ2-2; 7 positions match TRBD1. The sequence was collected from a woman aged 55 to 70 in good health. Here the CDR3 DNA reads TGCAGTGCCACGTCCCCAGGGGGTACCGGGGAGCTGTTTTTT. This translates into CSATSPGGTGELFF.